This T cell receptor (beta chain) appears in the sequencing data of a study of CXCR3-negative and CXCR3-positive naive CD8 T cells. The CDR3 consists of 13 residues. UMI-labeled TRB cDNA libraries were prepared by 5' RACE. TCRdb reprocessed the 5' RACE reads and reports one entry per CDR3 protein, with no DNA. The sample yields 90,000 to 100,000 distinct CDR3 sequences, of which the top ten take up roughly 1.8%. The receptor was derived from a human donor in good health. Some clones in this sample may be carry-over from other donors' samples. V and J are TRBV12-3 or TRBV12-4 and TRBJ2-1; checking the TCRdb D call of TRBD1 is not possible without DNA. Source material: naive CXCR3- CD8+ T cells from blood. The subset: CD45RO-CCR7+CD27+CD95- naive CD8+ T cells lacking CXCR3 (TNR3-). The CDR3 loop reads CASSPGGNNEQFF.